What follows are 8 T cell receptor beta chains derived from one specimen sequenced in a study of control samples from healthy donors and cancer patients. Using immunoSEQ multiplex PCR, the repertoire was profiled, and TCRdb retains in-frame clones only, with some absent. This table holds just over 150,000 clones, approximately 90% found once. The sequencing input was blood. Receptors originate from a man aged 25-45 years in good health.

This clone was counted a few times. The chain links TRBV23-1 to TRBJ2-3; the D gene is possibly TRBD1 (6 bases). TRBV23-1 is sorted into the ORF group, with uncertain function. This CDR3 is built from 17 residues. The V gene lost 6 bases and the J gene lost 0 bases, with 19 bases spanning the gap. CDR3 sequence reads: CASSPRDKEASTDTQYF. The CDR3 DNA is TGCGCCAGCAGCCCAAGGGACAAGGAGGCTAGCACAGATACGCAGTATTTT.

The chain combines TRBV7-3 with TRBJ2-2; D not resolved. CDR1 is SGHTA and CDR2 is FQGTGA in the germline V gene. The V gene lost 3 bases and the J gene lost 5 bases, with 16 bases spanning the gap. CDR3 length: 16 amino acids. CDR3 nucleotides: TGTGCCAGCAGCTTGGGCCAGGTGGTTTGGACCGGGGAGCTGTTTTTT. It yields the protein CASSLGQVVWTGELFF.

The V call is TRBV2, the J call TRBJ1-2, with 9 positions matching TRBD1. The CDR3 covers 16 residues. The V gene end was trimmed by 7 bases and the J gene end by 4 bases; junction bases not matched to a gene: 13. In germline, CDR1 is SNHLY, CDR2 FYNNEI. CDR3 in amino acids: CASIGLTGTGSYGYTF. For the CDR3, the DNA is TGTGCCAGCATAGGGCTAACCGGGACAGGGAGCTATGGCTACACCTTC.

This clone was counted only a few times. V is TRBV3-1 (or the pseudogene TRBV3-2) and J is TRBJ1-5; TRBD1 agrees at 7 bases. The trim removed 4 bases at V and 4 bases at J, leaving 7 bases unmatched. Germline V gives CDR1 LGHDT, CDR2 YNNKEL (reference sequence). The CDR3 extends over 15 amino acids. CDR3 protein: CASSPQGIGNQPQHF. CDR3 DNA: TGTGCCAGCAGCCCACAGGGGATCGGTAATCAGCCCCAGCATTTT.

This clone was observed a single time. The J gene is TRBJ2-1, the V gene TRBV3-1 (or the pseudogene TRBV3-2), with D perhaps given as TRBD1 or TRBD2 (5 bases each). The CDR3 loop spans 13 amino acids. CDR1 is LGHDT, CDR2 YNNKEL, per germline (reference sequence). Between the trimmed V and J ends, which lost 0 bases and 6 bases, there was a span of 6 bases. The DNA for the CDR3 is TGTGCCAGCAGCCAAGAGGGGGTCAATGAGCAGTTCTTC. This gives the protein CASSQEGVNEQFF.

The rearrangement joins TRBV20-1 to TRBJ1-2; possible D gene TRBD1, 6 bases. The CDR3 totals 11 residues. Germline V gene lookup returns CDR1 DFQATT and CDR2 SNEGSKA (reference sequence). V lost 6 bases to trimming and J lost 5 bases, with 10 bases between them. CDR3 residues: CSASTGYGYTF. The CDR3 nucleotides read TGCAGTGCGTCGACAGGATATGGCTACACCTTC.

This rearrangement joins TRBV19 to TRBJ1-1, with unresolved D. V lost 10 bases to trimming and J lost 1 base, with 16 bases between them. This CDR3 contains 14 residues. Germline V gene data show CDR1 as LNHDA and CDR2 as SQIVND (reference sequence). The CDR3 bases are TGTGCCACCAGAGAAGGGTTTACGAACACTGAAGCTTTCTTT. Translating it yields CATREGFTNTEAFF.

This clone was seen only a few times. The chain combines TRBV19 with TRBJ1-5; D unresolved. V was clipped by 5 bases and J by 7 bases, with 12 bases between them. The length of the CDR3 is 13 residues. The germline gives CDR1 LNHDA, CDR2 SQIVND (reference sequence). CDR3 nucleotides: TGTGCCAGTAGTGGGGAGGACGGCCAGCCCCAGCATTTT. Translating gives CASSGEDGQPQHF.